This T cell receptor (beta chain) was sequenced for a study of CD8+ T cells in alopecia areata. In each case, RNA was isolated and then reverse transcribed into cDNA as the sequencing template. The data were produced by immunoSEQ multiplex PCR, yet TCRdb's version contains in-frame clones alone and is incomplete. Of 120,000 to 150,000 clones detected, around 47% appear once; the ten largest clones hold about 6.4%. V shed 3 bases and J shed 4 bases, with 10 bases lying between them. CDR1 is SQVTM and CDR2 is ANQGSEA in the germline V gene. The CDR3 has 13 residues. This clone was seen only a few times.

This TCR was recovered from a human donor with alopecia areata. The gene calls are TRBV29-1 and TRBJ2-1; D unclear. Sequencing was done on a sample of CD4+ T cells sorted from blood. The CDR3 is CSVDPLGYNEQFF. CDR3 bases: TGCAGCGTTGACCCATTAGGTTACAATGAGCAGTTCTTC.